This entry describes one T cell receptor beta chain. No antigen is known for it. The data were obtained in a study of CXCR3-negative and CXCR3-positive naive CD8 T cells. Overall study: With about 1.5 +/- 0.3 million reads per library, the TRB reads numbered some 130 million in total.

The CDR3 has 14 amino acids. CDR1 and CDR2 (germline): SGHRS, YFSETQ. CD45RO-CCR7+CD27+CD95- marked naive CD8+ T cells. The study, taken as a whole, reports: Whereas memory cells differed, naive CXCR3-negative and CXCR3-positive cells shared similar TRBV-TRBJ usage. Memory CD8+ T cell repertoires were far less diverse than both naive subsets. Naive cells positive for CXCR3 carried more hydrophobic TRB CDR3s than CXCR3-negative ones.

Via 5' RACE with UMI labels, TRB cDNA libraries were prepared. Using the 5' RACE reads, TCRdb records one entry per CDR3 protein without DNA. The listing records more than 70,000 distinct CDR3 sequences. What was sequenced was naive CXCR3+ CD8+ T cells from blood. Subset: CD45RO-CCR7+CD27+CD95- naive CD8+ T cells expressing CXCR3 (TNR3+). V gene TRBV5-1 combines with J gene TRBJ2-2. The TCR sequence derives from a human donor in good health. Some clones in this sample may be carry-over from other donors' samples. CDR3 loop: CASFESPNTGELFF.